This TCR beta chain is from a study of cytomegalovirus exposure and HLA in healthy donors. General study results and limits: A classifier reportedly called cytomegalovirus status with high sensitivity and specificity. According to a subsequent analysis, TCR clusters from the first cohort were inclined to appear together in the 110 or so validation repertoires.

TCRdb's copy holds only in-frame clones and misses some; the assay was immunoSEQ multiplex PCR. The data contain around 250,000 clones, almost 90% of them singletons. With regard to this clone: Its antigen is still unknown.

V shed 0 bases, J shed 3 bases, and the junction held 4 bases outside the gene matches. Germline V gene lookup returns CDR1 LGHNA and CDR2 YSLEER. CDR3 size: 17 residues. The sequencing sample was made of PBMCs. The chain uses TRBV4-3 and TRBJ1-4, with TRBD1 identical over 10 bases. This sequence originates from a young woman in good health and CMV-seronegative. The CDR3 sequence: CASSQEWDRGANEKLFF. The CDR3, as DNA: TGCGCCAGCAGCCAAGAGTGGGACAGGGGAGCTAATGAAAAACTGTTTTTT.